What follows are 20 T cell receptor beta chains derived from one specimen sequenced in a study of response to subunit inactivated influenza vaccine. TCRdb reanalysed the RT-PCR reads using MiXCR and keeps one entry per CDR3 protein. The table shows 280,000 or so distinct CDR3 sequences, with around a fifth occurring only once. Specimen: PBMCs from blood, collected 21 months after vaccination. All receptors derive from a man between 50 and 69 years old who received an inactivated influenza vaccine.

This clonotype was counted only a few times. V gene TRBV30 combines with J gene TRBJ1-4, with unresolved D. Germline-derived CDR1 and CDR2 are GTSNPN and SVGIG (reference sequence). This CDR3 comprises 15 residues. Deletions cut 0 bases from V and 4 bases from J, with 12 bases between. The CDR3 coding sequence is TGTGCCTGGAGTGTGTCTGGCGACGGTAATGAAAAACTGTTTTTT. Translating gives CAWSVSGDGNEKLFF.

The chain employs TRBV4-1 and TRBJ2-1, with 7 positions matching TRBD1. The germline CDR1 and CDR2 sequences are MGHRA and YSYEKL. This CDR3 contains 18 residues. V trimming: 2 bases; J trimming: 10 bases; junction bases outside the gene matches: 20. The CDR3 loop reads CASSQPPLRTGPRGEQFF. The CDR3 DNA reads as TGCGCCAGCAGCCAACCCCCACTTAGGACAGGTCCGCGAGGCGAGCAGTTCTTC.

At least ten counts were recorded for this clonotype. V usage is TRBV5-4 and J usage is TRBJ1-2; no clear D gene. V was pared by 5 bases and J by 3 bases, with 11 bases between. Germline V gives CDR1 SGHNT, CDR2 YYREEE (reference sequence). The CDR3 covers 13 residues. CDR3 protein: CASRRQHDYGYTF. CDR3 DNA: TGTGCCAGCAGACGCCAACACGACTATGGCTACACCTTC.

This clonotype has just a few counts. The V gene is TRBV5-8, the J gene TRBJ1-5, with D maybe TRBD1 (5 bases). The CDR3 is made up of 15 amino acids. V was clipped by 1 base and J by 7 bases, with 15 bases between them. Germline lookup yields CDR1 SGHTS and CDR2 YDEGEE. The CDR3 bases are TGTGCCAGCAGCTTGAGAACCCCGGGGGGGCAGCCCCAGCATTTT. Translating it yields CASSLRTPGGQPQHF.

The J gene is TRBJ2-1, the V gene TRBV20-1; maybe TRBD2 (5 bases). CDR1 and CDR2 (germline): DFQATT, SNEGSKA (reference sequence). The CDR3 sequence is 16 residues long. Between the trimmed V and J ends, which lost 5 bases and 0 bases, there was a span of 17 bases. In nucleotides, the CDR3 is TGCAGTGCTCTACCTGTTGGACTTAGCTCCTACAATGAGCAGTTCTTC. The encoded protein is CSALPVGLSSYNEQFF.

This CDR3 is CSAREVTGGFYGYTF. The CDR3 DNA is TGCAGTGCTAGAGAAGTGACAGGGGGTTTTTATGGCTACACCTTC. This chain connects TRBV20-1 to TRBJ1-2; 9 positions match TRBD1. The CDR3 spans 15 residues. After removal of 0 bases from V and 5 bases from J, the junction contained 7 bases not matched to a gene. Germline CDR1 DFQATT, CDR2 SNEGSKA (reference sequence).

This clonotype was seen only a few times. The CDR3, as DNA: TGTGCCAGCAAAGGACAGGGGGCGCGATATGGAGATACGCAGTATTTT. It encodes CASKGQGARYGDTQYF. The genes are TRBV2 and TRBJ2-3; 11 positions agree with TRBD1. The CDR3 loop spans 16 amino acids. V lost 7 bases, J lost 5 bases, and 11 bases stayed unmatched. Germline CDR1 is SNHLY and CDR2 is FYNNEI.

V gene TRBV28 combines with J gene TRBJ2-7; D perhaps matches TRBD2 (6 bases). V dropped 8 bases and J dropped 3 bases, with 14 bases sitting between them. The germline V gene has CDR1 MDHEN and CDR2 SYDVKM. There are 13 residues in the CDR3. CDR3 nucleotides: TGTGCCAGCTCAACTAAGGAGGGCTACGAGCAGTACTTC. This gives the protein CASSTKEGYEQYF.

The chain uses TRBV7-7 and TRBJ2-5, with TRBD1 identical over 8 bases. Per germline, CDR1 SSHAT and CDR2 FNYEAQ (reference sequence). The CDR3 is 15 amino acids. V trimming: 5 bases; J trimming: 2 bases; junction bases outside the gene matches: 7. CDR3 residues: CASSDGQGGQETQYF. CDR3 nucleotide sequence: TGTGCCAGCAGCGATGGACAGGGCGGACAAGAGACCCAGTACTTC.

V and J are TRBV29-1 and TRBJ2-1; D unclear. Germline lookup yields CDR1 SQVTM and CDR2 ANQGSEA. CDR3 length equals 13 residues. The germline V and J ends were trimmed by 4 bases and 0 bases, with 7 bases remaining between them. DNA for the CDR3: TGCAGCGTTGCGGAGTACTCCTACAATGAGCAGTTCTTC. Encoded protein: CSVAEYSYNEQFF.

The rearrangement uses TRBV6-2 or TRBV6-3 and TRBJ2-7, with 7 bases fitting TRBD2. Trimming took 6 bases from V and 3 from J; bases not matched to a gene: 14. This CDR3 is built from 16 residues. Germline loops: CDR1 MNHEY, CDR2 SVGEGT. CDR3 protein: CASSQIVLQRDYEQYF. In DNA, the CDR3 is TGTGCCAGCAGCCAAATCGTTCTCCAGCGGGACTACGAGCAGTACTTC.

The chain couples TRBV9 to TRBJ2-7; 8 nucleotides line up with TRBD1. J was trimmed by 6 bases and V by 0 bases; bases with no gene match: 5. This CDR3 spans 14 amino acids. Germline assignment: CDR1 SGDLS and CDR2 YYNGEE. CDR3 coding DNA: TGTGCCAGCAGCGTAGGGCAGGGGGCGTCCGAGCAGTACTTC. Translated, it gives CASSVGQGASEQYF.

The genes are TRBV12-3 or TRBV12-4 and TRBJ1-2; 10 bases are a match to TRBD1. J gave up 5 bases and V 4 bases, and 4 bases lay outside the gene matches. The CDR3 contains 14 residues. The CDR3 sequence is CASSSGTGVYGYTF. The CDR3 nucleotides read TGTGCCAGCAGTTCCGGGACAGGGGTATATGGCTACACCTTC.

There are a few counts of this clonotype. The V call is TRBV7-2, the J call TRBJ1-2, with D maybe TRBD1 (6 bases). V gave up 3 bases and J gave up 5 bases, with 16 bases separating them. Per the germline V gene, CDR1 is SGHTA and CDR2 is FQGNSA. The CDR3 is 15 amino acids. CDR3 loop: CASSLMGGFGYGYTF. The CDR3 DNA follows: TGTGCCAGCAGCTTGATGGGGGGCTTTGGGTATGGCTACACCTTC.

This clonotype was found a few times. The rearrangement links TRBV5-1 to TRBJ1-1, with a tentative D call TRBD1 (6 bases). The CDR3 has 14 amino acids. V was clipped by 4 bases and J by 5 bases, with 15 bases between them. Germline assignment: CDR1 SGHRS and CDR2 YFSETQ. The CDR3 region has the DNA TGCGCCAGCAGCCAACAGGGAGGCGGGACTGAAGCTTTCTTT. Residues: CASSQQGGGTEAFF.

V and J are TRBV29-1 and TRBJ1-5; 7 positions agree with TRBD1. The CDR3 spans 13 residues. The V gene's germline CDR1 is SQVTM and CDR2 ANQGSEA. With 5 bases clipped from V and 7 bases from J, the junction kept 8 bases outside the gene matches. The CDR3 protein is CSVIEGAGQPQHF. The CDR3 nucleotides read TGCAGCGTTATTGAGGGGGCAGGGCAGCCCCAGCATTTT.

This clonotype turned up a few times. The chain links TRBV3-1 to TRBJ2-6; possible D gene TRBD2, 5 bases. The CDR3 runs to 16 residues. Trimming stripped 0 bases from V and 2 bases from J, with 8 bases between. The V gene's germline CDR1 is LGHDT and CDR2 YNNKEL (reference sequence). CDR3: CASSQDEGTGANVLTF. The CDR3, as DNA: TGTGCCAGCAGCCAAGATGAGGGAACTGGGGCCAACGTCCTGACTTTC.

The genes are TRBV10-2 and TRBJ1-1; tentatively, D is TRBD1 (5 bases). This CDR3 region has 15 residues. V lost 2 bases and J lost 0, with 10 bases in between. Germline CDR1 WSHSY, CDR2 SAAADI. The DNA of the CDR3 is TGCGCCAGCAGTGAGCCGGGACGCCTGAACACTGAAGCTTTCTTT. Protein sequence: CASSEPGRLNTEAFF.

This clonotype came up a few times. V is TRBV3-1 and J is TRBJ1-2; TRBD1 matches at 8 bases. This CDR3 comprises 14 residues. After removal of 5 bases from V and 4 bases from J, the junction contained 6 bases not matched to a gene. Germline CDR1 LGHDT, CDR2 YNNKEL (reference sequence). The CDR3 here is CASSDGQGVYGYTF. The CDR3 DNA reads TGTGCCAGCAGCGACGGACAGGGAGTCTATGGCTACACCTTC.

This clonotype has only a few counts. The J gene is TRBJ2-3, the V gene TRBV18, with TRBD2 matching over 9 bases. The CDR3 length is 14 residues. The germline CDR1 and CDR2 sequences are KGHSH and LQKENI. Losses at the gene ends were 3 bases for V and 3 bases for J; bases not matched to a gene: 1. As DNA, the CDR3 is TGTGCCAGCTCACCGACTAGCGGAACAGATACGCAGTATTTT. Its protein is CASSPTSGTDTQYF.